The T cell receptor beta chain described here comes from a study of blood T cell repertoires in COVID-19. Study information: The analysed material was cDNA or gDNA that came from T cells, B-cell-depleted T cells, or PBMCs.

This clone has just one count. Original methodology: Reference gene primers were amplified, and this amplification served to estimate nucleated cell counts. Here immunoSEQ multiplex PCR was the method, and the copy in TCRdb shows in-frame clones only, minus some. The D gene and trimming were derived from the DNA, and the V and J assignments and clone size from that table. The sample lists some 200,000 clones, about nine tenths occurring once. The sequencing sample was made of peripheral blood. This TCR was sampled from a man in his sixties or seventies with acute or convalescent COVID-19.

The CDR3 DNA reads as TGTGCCAGCACCCTTGTAGCGGGAGGGCCGTATGAGCAGTACTTC. It encodes CASTLVAGGPYEQYF. The J gene is TRBJ2-7, the V gene TRBV7-2; 11 bases match TRBD2. This CDR3 comprises 15 residues. V trimming: 7 bases; J trimming: 7 bases; junction bases outside the gene matches: 12. Germline V gene data show CDR1 as SGHTA and CDR2 as FQGNSA.